This T cell receptor beta chain was found in a study of cytomegalovirus exposure and HLA in healthy donors (dated by TCRdb to 2017 to 2019). General notes on the study: In an earlier analysis of about 560 of the donors, 276 Gb of sequence data and 117 million unique TCR beta sequences from 150 million to 200 million T cells were reported. An early release covering about 600 HLA-typed donors comprised about 300 gigabases of sequencing data and around 85 million unique TCR sequences. In addition to the first cohort of several hundred subjects, a separate validation cohort of over 90 different subjects was used. Every repertoire in the discovery cohort had been generated on one and the same sequencing platform. Donor age, sex, ethnicity and CMV serostatus were collected together with the repertoire data. A later analysis re-analyzed previously published TCR beta repertoires from hundreds of donors and added high-resolution HLA genotyping to study TCR occurrence patterns. Roughly 5 DR-DQ haplotypes were handled as single units for association and clustering, since linkage in the cohort was strong. Class I and class II HLA loci were covered by the typing at four-digit resolution. Among the 398 genotyped donors, more than 70% belonged to the genetic ancestry cluster associated with self-reported Caucasian donors. The number of typed donors differed by locus: 629-630 for A, B, C, DRB1 and DQB1; 522 for DQA1; some 590 for DPA1; and around 490 for DPB1. An earlier analysis of around 580 of the donors used high-throughput TCR beta sequencing to judge whether each TCR beta V gene segment behaved as functional or pseudogenic. The later analysis used no new phenotypic data to find candidate immune exposures, relying instead on TCR beta sequences and their occurrence across donors. High-throughput TCR immunosequencing, statistical association of individual TCRs with disease status, and machine learning were combined to predict cytomegalovirus infection status. The T cell repertoires of 666 subjects were profiled by immunosequencing and related to cytomegalovirus serostatus. Genome-wide SNP genotypes for about 60% of the roughly 700 donors were used in a later genetic analysis, which treated that subset as a discovery cohort. Across approximately 400 genotyped donors of the cohort, an average of about 250,000 unique TCR beta nucleotide sequences per donor were sequenced, and roughly 20% of those sequences were non-productive. The study aimed to test whether cataloging public T cell receptors could reveal signatures of past pathogen exposure. On the study overall, not on this receptor specifically: A later analysis associated some 17,000 TCR beta sequences with specific HLA alleles at a false discovery rate of 0.05. Assigning TCR associations to individual alleles was difficult when HLA alleles, especially DR and DQ, strongly co-occurred. Across donors, most TCR sequences were observed very rarely, whereas some public TCRs were present in many individuals. V-gene and J-gene trimming of TCR beta chains was associated with a missense DCLRE1C variant in a later genetic analysis, and the association was replicated in an independent cohort. Because the 87-base-pair reads could not distinguish some IMGT-functional V segments, including TRBV6-2 and TRBV6-3, those segments were excluded. The classifier was reported to diagnose cytomegalovirus status with high specificity and sensitivity in both the original and validation cohorts. A further reported finding was that TCR beta sequences accurately predicted the HLA-A and HLA-B alleles for most subjects in the first cohort. Broadly in line with IMGT annotations, most TCR beta V segments showed up in productive rearrangements about 87% or about 30% of the time in an earlier analysis of several hundred of the donors. Several of the top co-occurrence clusters appeared to be linked to parvovirus B19, influenza, CMV and Epstein-Barr virus, according to a later analysis. A total of 150 or so TCR beta chains were listed by the study as associated with cytomegalovirus. A group of highly shared sequence variants was considered likely to be a technical artifact of the sequencing pipeline. Linkage disequilibrium might explain the correlated functional status among segregating V segments, but an unknown experimental factor could not be ruled out. In a later analysis, HLA-associated TCR beta chains showed more clonal expansion and lower generation probabilities than non-associated chains that were equally common. Over 15 rarely observed V segments, including chromosome 9 orphons, were excluded from the earlier analysis of almost 600 of the donors because counts were too low. Presence/absence analyses assumed roughly uniform sequencing depth across donors, an assumption that may not hold. For the cohort, immune exposure information was limited to CMV serostatus. According to a later genetic analysis, donors in an Asian-associated ancestry cluster had fewer N-insertions in productive TCRs than the roughly 700-donor mean. According to a later analysis, most CMV-associated TCR beta chains appeared to be HLA-restricted, and the HLA associations seemed to be driven largely by CMV exposure. The cohort was sequenced for TCR beta chains only, and without alpha or paired-chain data the features that could be detected were limited. Because HLA typing was missing for some donors at each locus, association tests included only the typed subset. According to the authors, the approach could potentially be generalized to other disease states and immunological phenotypes. In vitro tests confirmed that three of the cytomegalovirus-associated TCR beta chains recognize cytomegalovirus antigens. In a later analysis, TCR association rates were found to vary across HLA loci, with the most associated TCRs seen for DRB1 alleles and the fewest for HLA-C alleles.

The cohort consisted of 600 or so healthy bone marrow donors. At the time of sampling, all cohort members were nominally healthy, though unrecorded immune exposures were likely present. The donor tested CMV seropositive, placing the donor among the roughly 300 seropositive members of the cohort. A peripheral blood sample was collected from each donor, and TCR beta sequencing was performed on peripheral blood mononuclear cells. The Qiagen DNeasy Blood Extraction Kit was used to extract genomic DNA from the blood cell samples. Trimming takes 1 base from V and 8 bases from J, and the germline ends sit 21 bases apart. CDR1 and CDR2, looked up from the germline V gene (reference sequence), are SEHNR and FQNEAQ. Counted from cysteine to phenylalanine, this CDR3 has 17 amino acids. Here the CDR3 DNA is all that survives: 51 bases in frame from base 1. The library relied on the immunoSEQ multiplex PCR assay. For the multiplex PCR, a mixture combining 60 forward primers for TCR Vbeta segments and 13 reverse primers for TCR Jbeta segments was used. Amplification of the CDR3 region of rearranged TCR beta genes was performed with a multiplex PCR assay on genomic DNA. On the Illumina HiSeq System, the amplified TCR beta libraries were sequenced as 87-base-pair reads. The published analysis was carried out like this. In a later analysis, some 80 million unique TCR beta chains were counted across the 650 to 700 repertoires, and around 10 million of these chains were shared by at least two donors. Raw reads were error-corrected and collapsed into unique sequences by a nearest-neighbor algorithm in which closely related sequences were merged to remove PCR and sequencing errors. Alignment of CDR3 sequences to IMGT reference sequences was used to assign V, D and J gene segments. For a sequence to be retained, a match of at least six nucleotides to both a V gene segment and a J gene segment was required. A rearrangement was called productive if the CDR3 had no stop codons and remained in frame with V and J, and every other rearrangement was called non-productive. CDR3 was defined by IMGT convention, running from the second conserved V-encoded cysteine to the conserved J-encoded phenylalanine. Sequences without an unambiguous match to a single V gene segment were excluded from the earlier analysis of several hundred of the donors. In an earlier analysis of about 590 of the donors, a V segment was called functional when productive rearrangements were above 56.7%, and segregating when the standard deviation between donors exceeded 5%. A statistical classification framework was developed to diagnose cytomegalovirus status using the catalog of TCR beta chain sequences. A later analysis assigned V and J genes by comparing TCR nucleotide sequences with IMGT/GENE-DB human TR gene sequences. Using the TCRdist pipeline, a later analysis assigned CDR3 sequences along with most-parsimonious VDJ recombination scenarios. In a later analysis, each TCR beta chain was defined by its CDR3 amino acid sequence together with its V-gene family, and reads without a unique V-gene family were excluded. To address suspected cross-contamination and a sequencing artifact, a later analysis removed around 590 highly shared, low-generation-probability nucleotide sequences. In a later analysis, a clonal expansion index was calculated for each public chain from normalized within-repertoire ranks of inferred template counts. Generation probabilities in a later analysis came from a VDJ recombination model fitted to out-of-frame rearrangements, and those results were checked against IGoR. In a later analysis, hypergeometric tests were used to score TCR-TCR, TCR-HLA and TCR-CMV co-occurrence, with a repertoire-size bias correction applied to TCR pairs. False discovery rates were estimated in a later analysis by permuting HLA or CMV assignments 20 times. In a later analysis, co-occurring TCRs were grouped with DBSCAN, and TCRdist sequence similarity was added when clustering was performed within HLA-allele-positive subsets. For co-occurrence clustering, repertoires with fewer than 30,000 or more than 120,000 public chains were excluded, along with 4 to 6 repertoires with anomalous nucleotide sharing. The immuneACCESS repertoire file appears here via TCRdb, limited to in-frame rearrangements. These files lack a portion of the clones; in checked studies, under half of the deficit traces to unresolved V genes, and the cause of the others is not known. The D gene and trimming were derived from the DNA, and the V and J assignments and clone size from that table. This sample is represented by some 120,000 clones; around 78% of them were singletons. 4.8% of the sample goes to the ten largest clones.

With regard to this clone: The specificity of this receptor is unknown. Per-base quality was not reported, and no clone a single base away is much larger than it.

This TCR was sampled from a man in his fifties or sixties in good health and CMV-seropositive. Sequenced material: PBMCs. The rearranged segments are TRBV7-9 and TRBJ2-1; 7 matching bases give a weak D call of TRBD2. The CDR3 corresponds to CASSLDRGAAFRYEQFF. The DNA sequence is as follows: TGTGCCAGCAGCTTAGATCGGGGGGCCGCTTTTCGGTATGAGCAGTTCTTC.